This TCR beta chain was sequenced for a study of T cell responses to AZD1222 COVID-19 vaccine (dated by TCRdb to about 2021). As for the study more broadly: TCR sequencing covered more than 230 trial participants: roughly 200 given two doses of AZD1222 and 26 given two doses of MenACWY control vaccine. Trial participants were enrolled by age into subgroups of 18-55, 56-69 and 70-plus years, and around 140, 26 and 57 TCR-sequenced participants, respectively, were included in these subgroups.

Explained via the paper, the time point label denotes: about 28 days (+/-7) after the second vaccine dose. AZD1222 recipients given second doses at about 4 weeks or at about 12 weeks were pooled, since spike-specific TCR depth and breadth were not found to differ between the two schedules. Samples from vaccinated people were obtained from the UK trials COV001 and COV002, which included a single-blind randomized controlled phase 2/3 trial of AZD1222 (ChAdOx1 nCoV-19) in healthy adults. For TCRbeta chain sequencing, PBMC samples were collected from trial participants at day 0 and at day 28 after the second dose. Study-wide findings and limitations: The 56-69-year group was small, and its depth increase did not reach significance, likely because of low power. Participants were mostly white British, with more females than males. The authors suggested clonal diversity may have been underestimated. Spike-specific TCR breadth and depth rose significantly after two AZD1222 doses compared with day 0 and with MenACWY recipients. Epitopes outside the regions mutated in the B.1.351 and B.1.1.7 variants were reportedly recognized by nearly half of the unique spike-specific TCRs. Conclusions about previously exposed vaccinees are limited, since just a handful of AZD1222 recipients were seropositive for SARS-CoV-2 at baseline. Because no samples from the day 14 peak response were available, repertoires could be characterized only after the peak T cell response. The vaccine-associated CD4 TCRs covered the entire spike protein, and the dominant responses fell in regions 160-218 and 743-854.

Looking up the germline V gene yields CDR1 LGHNT and CDR2 FRNRAP. The CDR3 holds 14 amino acids from the cysteine to the phenylalanine. CDR3 DNA is the only sequence kept; it has 42 bases, read in frame from the first base. V drops 3 bases and J drops 3 bases, leaving 9 bases in between. The CDR3 regions of human TCRbeta chains were analyzed by immunosequencing. The original methods were these. TCRs in the repertoires were matched against a reference library of SARS-CoV-2-specific TCRs that had been generated with the MIRA antigen-specificity platform. Breadth was defined as the fraction of unique TCRs that were SARS-CoV-2-associated, and depth was defined as the fraction of total T cells that were SARS-CoV-2-associated. Using the MIRA data, every spike-specific TCR was mapped to the spike region that the TCR reacted to and assigned to either a CD4 or a CD8 class. Log10-transformed breadth and depth values were compared by one-way ANOVA with Sidak's multiple comparisons tests. TCRdb took this table from immuneACCESS and kept in-frame rearrangements with V and J called. Such tables lack part of the clones; where checked against another copy, unresolved V genes explain under half of the gap, and the rest is unexplained. That table supplies the V and J calls and clone size; D and trimming were determined from the DNA. In all, the sample holds about 170,000 clones, and approximately 90% of those were seen once. The biggest ten clones account for 0.85% to 1.1% of the sample.

As regards this clone: It has no known antigen specificity. Per-nucleotide qualities are absent, and no much larger clonotype sits a single base away.

The clonotype comes from an adult who received the AZD1222 COVID-19 vaccine. The sample here was peripheral blood, taken 28 days after the second AZD1222 dose. The chain uses TRBV12-5 and TRBJ1-3, and the D gene may be TRBD1, 6 bases matching. The DNA sequence is given as TGTGCTAGTGGTTTACAGGGAATTGGAAACACCATATATTTT. This yields the protein CASGLQGIGNTIYF.